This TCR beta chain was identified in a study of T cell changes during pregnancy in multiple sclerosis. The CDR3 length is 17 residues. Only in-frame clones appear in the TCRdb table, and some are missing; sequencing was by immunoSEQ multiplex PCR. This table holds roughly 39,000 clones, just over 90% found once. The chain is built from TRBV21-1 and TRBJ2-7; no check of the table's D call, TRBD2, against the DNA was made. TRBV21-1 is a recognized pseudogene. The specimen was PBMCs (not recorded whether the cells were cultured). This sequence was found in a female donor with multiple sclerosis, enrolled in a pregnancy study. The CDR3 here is CASSIRRPSGRASEQYF. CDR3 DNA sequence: TGTGCCAGCAGCATAAGACGACCTAGCGGGAGGGCCTCCGAGCAGTACTTC.